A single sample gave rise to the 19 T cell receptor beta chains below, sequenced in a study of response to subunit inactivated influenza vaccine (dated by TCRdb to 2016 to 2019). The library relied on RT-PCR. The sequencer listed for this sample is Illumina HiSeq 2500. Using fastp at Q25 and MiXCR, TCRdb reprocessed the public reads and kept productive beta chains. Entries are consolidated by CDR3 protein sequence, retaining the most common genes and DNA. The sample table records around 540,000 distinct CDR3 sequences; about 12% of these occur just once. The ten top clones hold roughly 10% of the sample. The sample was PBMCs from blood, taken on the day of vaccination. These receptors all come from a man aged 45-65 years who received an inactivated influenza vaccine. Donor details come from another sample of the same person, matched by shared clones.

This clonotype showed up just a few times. This CDR3 is CASSPDRVGYYGYTF. In DNA, the CDR3 is TGCGCCAGCAGCCCAGACAGGGTTGGGTATTATGGCTACACCTTC. V usage is TRBV4-3 and J usage is TRBJ1-2; 7 nucleotides align to TRBD1. The germline gives CDR1 LGHNA, CDR2 YSLEER. The CDR3 loop spans 15 amino acids. V was clipped by 4 bases and J by 5 bases; unmatched bases: 10.

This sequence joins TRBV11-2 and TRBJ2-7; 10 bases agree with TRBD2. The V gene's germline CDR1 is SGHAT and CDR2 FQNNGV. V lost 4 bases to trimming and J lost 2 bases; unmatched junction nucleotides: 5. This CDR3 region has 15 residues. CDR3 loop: CASSSGLAVTYEQYF. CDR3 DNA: TGTGCCAGCAGCTCAGGACTAGCGGTTACCTACGAGCAGTACTTC. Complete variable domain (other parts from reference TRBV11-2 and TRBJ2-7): EAGVAQSPRYKIIEKRQSVAFWCNPISGHATLYWYQQILGQGPKLLIQFQNNGVVDDSQLPKDRFSAERLKGVDSTLKIQPAKLEDSAVYLCASSSGLAVTYEQYFGPGTRLTVT.

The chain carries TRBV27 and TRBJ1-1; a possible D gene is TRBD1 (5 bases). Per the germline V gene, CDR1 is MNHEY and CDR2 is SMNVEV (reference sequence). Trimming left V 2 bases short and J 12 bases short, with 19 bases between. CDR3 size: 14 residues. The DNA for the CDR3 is TGTGCCAGCAGTTTAAAAACGGGGCCAGGGAATACTTTCTTT. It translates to CASSLKTGPGNTFF.

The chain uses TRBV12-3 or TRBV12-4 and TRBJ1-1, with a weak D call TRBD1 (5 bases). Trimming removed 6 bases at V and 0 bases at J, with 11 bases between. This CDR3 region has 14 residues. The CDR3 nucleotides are TGTGCCAGCAGGAAGGGACTTATGAACACTGAAGCTTTCTTT. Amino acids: CASRKGLMNTEAFF.

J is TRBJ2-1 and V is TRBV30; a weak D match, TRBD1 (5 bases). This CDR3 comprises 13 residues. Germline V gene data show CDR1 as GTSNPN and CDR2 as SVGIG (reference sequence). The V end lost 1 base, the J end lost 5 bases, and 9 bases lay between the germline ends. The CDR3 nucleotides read TGTGCCTGGAGTGACGACAGCCACAATGAGCAGTTCTTC. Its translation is CAWSDDSHNEQFF.

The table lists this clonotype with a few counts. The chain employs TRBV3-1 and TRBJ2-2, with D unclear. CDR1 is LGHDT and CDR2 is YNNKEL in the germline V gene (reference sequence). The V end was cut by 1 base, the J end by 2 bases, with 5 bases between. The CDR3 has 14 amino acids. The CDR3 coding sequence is TGTGCCAGCAGCCAAGCTCTAAACACCGGGGAGCTGTTTTTT. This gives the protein CASSQALNTGELFF.

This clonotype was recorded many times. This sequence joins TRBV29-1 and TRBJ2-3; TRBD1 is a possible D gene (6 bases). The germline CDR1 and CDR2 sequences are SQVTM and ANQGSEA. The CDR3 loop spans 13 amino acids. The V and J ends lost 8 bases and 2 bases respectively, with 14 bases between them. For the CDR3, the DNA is TGCAGCTCCTCAGGGGACGCCACAGATACGCAGTATTTT. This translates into CSSSGDATDTQYF.

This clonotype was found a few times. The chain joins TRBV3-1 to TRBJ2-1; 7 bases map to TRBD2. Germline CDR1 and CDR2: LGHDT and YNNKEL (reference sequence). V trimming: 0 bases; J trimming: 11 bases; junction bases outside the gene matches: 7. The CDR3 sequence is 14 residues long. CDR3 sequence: CASSQDAASGQQFF. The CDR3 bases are TGTGCCAGCAGCCAAGATGCGGCTAGCGGTCAGCAGTTCTTC.

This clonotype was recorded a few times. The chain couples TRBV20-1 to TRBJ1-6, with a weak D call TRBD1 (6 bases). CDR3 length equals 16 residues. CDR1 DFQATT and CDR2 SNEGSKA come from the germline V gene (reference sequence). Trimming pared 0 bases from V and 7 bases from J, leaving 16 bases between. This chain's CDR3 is CSARDPPGARNSPLHF. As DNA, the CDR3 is TGCAGTGCTAGAGACCCCCCGGGGGCTAGAAATTCACCCCTCCACTTT.

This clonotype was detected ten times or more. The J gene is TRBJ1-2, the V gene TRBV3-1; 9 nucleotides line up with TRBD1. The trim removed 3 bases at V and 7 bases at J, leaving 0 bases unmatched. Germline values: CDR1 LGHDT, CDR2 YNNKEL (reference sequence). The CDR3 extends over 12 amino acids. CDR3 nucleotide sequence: TGTGCCAGCAGCCAGACAGGGGGTGGCTACACCTTC. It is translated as CASSQTGGGYTF. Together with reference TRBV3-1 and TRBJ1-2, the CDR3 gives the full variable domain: DTAVSQTPKYLVTQMGNDKSIKCEQNLGHDTMYWYKQDSKKFLKIMFSYNNKELIINETVPNRFSPKSPDKAHLNLHINSLELGDSAVYFCASSQTGGGYTFGSGTRLTVV.

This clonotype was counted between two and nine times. As DNA, the CDR3 is TGCGCCAGCAGCCAAGACTTCATACAGGGGGCCTCTGGGGCCAACGTCCTGACTTTC. It specifies CASSQDFIQGASGANVLTF. The chain combines TRBV4-3 with TRBJ2-6, with 9 bases matching TRBD1. The CDR3 is 19 residues long. Trimming at V came to 0 bases and at J to 0 bases, leaving 6 bases not matched to a gene. Germline V gene lookup returns CDR1 LGHNA and CDR2 YSLEER.

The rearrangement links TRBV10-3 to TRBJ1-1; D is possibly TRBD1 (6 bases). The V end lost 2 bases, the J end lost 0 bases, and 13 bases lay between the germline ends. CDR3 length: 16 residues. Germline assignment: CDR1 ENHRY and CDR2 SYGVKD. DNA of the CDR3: TGTGCCATCAGTGAGAGGGGGGGCGTGGTGAACACTGAAGCTTTCTTT. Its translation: CAISERGGVVNTEAFF.

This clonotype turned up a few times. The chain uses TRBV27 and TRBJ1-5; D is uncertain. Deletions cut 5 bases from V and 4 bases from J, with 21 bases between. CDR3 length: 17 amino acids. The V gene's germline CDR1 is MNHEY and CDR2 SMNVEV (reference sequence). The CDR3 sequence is CASSPRSRPEGNQPQHF. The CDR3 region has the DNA TGTGCCAGCAGTCCCCGGAGCAGGCCCGAAGGTAATCAGCCCCAGCATTTT.

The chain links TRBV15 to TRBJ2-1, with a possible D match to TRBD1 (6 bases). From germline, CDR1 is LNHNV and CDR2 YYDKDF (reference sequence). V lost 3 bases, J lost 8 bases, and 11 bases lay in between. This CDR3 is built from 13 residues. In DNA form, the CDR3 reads TGTGCCACCAGCAGGTATAAGGGGGATGAGCAGTTCTTC. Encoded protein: CATSRYKGDEQFF.

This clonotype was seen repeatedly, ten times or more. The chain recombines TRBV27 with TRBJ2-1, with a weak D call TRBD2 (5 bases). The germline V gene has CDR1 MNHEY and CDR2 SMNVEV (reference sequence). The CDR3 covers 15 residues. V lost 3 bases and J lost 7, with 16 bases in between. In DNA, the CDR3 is TGTGCCAGCAGTTTGGGGAATACTAGGACGAATGAGCAGTTCTTC. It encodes CASSLGNTRTNEQFF.

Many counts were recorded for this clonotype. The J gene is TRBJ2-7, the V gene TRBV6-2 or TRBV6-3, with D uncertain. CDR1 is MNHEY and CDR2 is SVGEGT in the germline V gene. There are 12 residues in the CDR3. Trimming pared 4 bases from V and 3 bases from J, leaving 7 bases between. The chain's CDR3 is CASSFNFYEQYF. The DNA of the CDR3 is TGTGCCAGCAGTTTCAATTTCTACGAGCAGTACTTC.

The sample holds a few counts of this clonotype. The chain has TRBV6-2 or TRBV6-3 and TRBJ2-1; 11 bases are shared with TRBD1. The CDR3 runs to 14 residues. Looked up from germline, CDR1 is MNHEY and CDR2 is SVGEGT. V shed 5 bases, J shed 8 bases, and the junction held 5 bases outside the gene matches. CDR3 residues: CASSRTGGLYEQFF. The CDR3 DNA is TGTGCCAGCAGTCGGACAGGGGGCTTGTATGAGCAGTTCTTC.

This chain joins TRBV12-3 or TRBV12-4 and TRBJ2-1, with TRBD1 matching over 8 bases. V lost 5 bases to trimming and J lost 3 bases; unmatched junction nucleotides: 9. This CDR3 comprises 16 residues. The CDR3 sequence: CASSAYRGDLYNEQFF. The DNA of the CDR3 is TGTGCCAGCAGTGCTTACAGGGGGGATCTCTACAATGAGCAGTTCTTC.

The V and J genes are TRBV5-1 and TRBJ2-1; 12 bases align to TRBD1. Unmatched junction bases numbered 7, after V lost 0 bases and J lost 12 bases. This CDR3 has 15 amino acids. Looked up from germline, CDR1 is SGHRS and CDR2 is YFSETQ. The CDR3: CASSLVGTGGAWQFF. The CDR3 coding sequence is TGCGCCAGCAGCTTGGTTGGGACAGGGGGCGCGTGGCAGTTCTTC.